The 30 T cell receptor beta chains below were found in one sample sequenced in a study of blood T cell repertoires in COVID-19. Sequencing was performed with immunoSEQ multiplex PCR; in TCRdb, only in-frame clones are kept and a portion is missing. The table has approximately 170,000 clones, about 83% seen once. Sequenced material: peripheral blood. The source is a man between 70 and 80 years old who had recovered from COVID-19.

The chain joins TRBV6-5 to TRBJ1-2, with 7 bases fitting TRBD1. Losses at the gene ends were 11 bases for V and 0 bases for J; bases not matched to a gene: 6. The CDR3 is 13 residues long. CDR1 and CDR2 from the germline V gene are MNHEY and SVGAGI. CDR3 sequence (DNA): TGTGCCGGAAGGGACAGCTCTAACTATGGCTACACCTTC. This encodes CAGRDSSNYGYTF.

About this clone itself: The same CDR3 arises from other DNA sequences in this sample as well. The chain employs TRBV3-1 (or the pseudogene TRBV3-2) and TRBJ2-3; D not certain. Trimming left V 1 base short and J 5 bases short, with 7 bases between. Germline loops: CDR1 LGHDT, CDR2 YNNKEL (reference sequence). The CDR3 contains 13 residues. The CDR3, as DNA: TGTGCCAGCAGCCAAGCGGGTGGAGATACGCAGTATTTT. It yields the protein CASSQAGGDTQYF.

J is TRBJ2-1 and V is TRBV6-6, with 12 nucleotides matching TRBD2. Trimming at V came to 6 bases and at J to 1 base, leaving 1 base not matched to a gene. The germline CDR1 and CDR2 sequences are MNHNY and SVGAGI (reference sequence). CDR3 length: 15 amino acids. CDR3 coding DNA: TGTGCCAGCAGGACTAGCGGGAGATCCTACAATGAGCAGTTCTTC. Translation gives CASRTSGRSYNEQFF.

The chain employs TRBV27 and TRBJ2-1; D not resolved. There are 13 residues in the CDR3. Germline V lookup: CDR1 MNHEY, CDR2 SMNVEV (reference sequence). Trimming pared 2 bases from V and 4 bases from J, leaving 6 bases between. CDR3 bases: TGTGCCAGCAGTTTAGCCCTATACAATGAGCAGTTCTTC. Protein sequence: CASSLALYNEQFF.

The chain carries TRBV6-5 and TRBJ1-6; no firm D call. The V gene's germline CDR1 is MNHEY and CDR2 SVGAGI. The CDR3 has 12 residues. V was shortened by 6 bases and J by 8 bases, with 8 bases between the two germline ends. As DNA, the CDR3 is TGTGCCAGCAGACCCGGTGATTCACCCCTCCACTTT. Protein sequence: CASRPGDSPLHF.

V usage is TRBV7-2 and J usage is TRBJ2-2; 8 bases are a match to TRBD1. J lost 2 bases, V lost 5 bases, and 7 bases had no gene match. Germline lookup yields CDR1 SGHTA and CDR2 FQGNSA. The CDR3 is 16 residues long. As DNA, the CDR3 is TGTGCCAGCAGCGTACATGGACAGGGAAACACCGGGGAGCTGTTTTTT. Its translation is CASSVHGQGNTGELFF.

The CDR3 DNA reads as TGTGCCAGCAGCTTAGGACACAACGCCTACGAGCAGTACTTC. Residues: CASSLGHNAYEQYF. This sequence joins TRBV5-6 and TRBJ2-7, with a possible D match to TRBD1 (5 bases). Trimming left V 2 bases short and J 2 bases short, with 11 bases between. CDR1 is SGHDT and CDR2 is YYEEEE in the germline V gene. This CDR3 is 14 amino acids long.

V is TRBV11-3 and J is TRBJ2-5; TRBD2 matches at 9 bases. Per the germline V gene, CDR1 is SGHNT and CDR2 is YENEEA. The V segment lost 5 bases and the J segment 5 bases; nucleotides outside the gene matches: 9. The CDR3 length is 15 residues. The CDR3 sequence is CASSLSGSPFETQYF. The DNA of the CDR3 is TGTGCCAGCAGCCTTAGCGGGAGTCCTTTTGAGACCCAGTACTTC.

Remarks on this clone: One end of the junction varies from germline; a read error may be responsible. The chain carries TRBV28 and TRBJ2-5, with 8 positions matching TRBD2. CDR3 length: 15 residues. Germline CDR1 MDHEN, CDR2 SYDVKM. CDR3 protein: CASSFSGVGGEIQYF. CDR3 DNA: TGTGCCAGCAGTTTTTCAGGGGTCGGGGGGGAGATCCAGTACTTC.

The J gene is TRBJ2-3, the V gene TRBV11-3; D gene unclear. Trimming took off 5 bases at V and 3 bases at J, with 9 bases between the two ends. Germline V gene data show CDR1 as SGHNT and CDR2 as YENEEA. CDR3 length: 13 amino acids. The DNA for the CDR3 is TGTGCCAGCAGCCCCTCGGGTACAGATACGCAGTATTTT. Translation: CASSPSGTDTQYF. The entire variable domain, with the rest obtained from reference TRBV11-3 and TRBJ2-3, is as follows: EAGVVQSPRYKIIEKKQPVAFWCNPISGHNTLYWYLQNLGQGPELLIRYENEEAVDDSQLPKDRFSAERLKGVDSTLKIQPAELGDSAVYLCASSPSGTDTQYFGPGTRLTVL.

The V call is TRBV7-3, the J call TRBJ1-1; 8 positions agree with TRBD1. J lost 3 bases, V lost 3 bases, and 6 bases had no gene match. The CDR3 runs 15 residues. Germline CDR1 and CDR2: SGHTA and FQGTGA. CDR3: CASSLVGTGDTEAFF. As DNA, the CDR3 is TGTGCCAGCAGCTTGGTGGGGACAGGAGACACTGAAGCTTTCTTT.

The chain uses TRBV15 and TRBJ2-2, with 9 bases lining up with TRBD2. The V and J ends lost 6 bases and 4 bases, in that order; junction bases with no gene match: 12. In germline, CDR1 is LNHNV, CDR2 YYDKDF (reference sequence). The CDR3 runs to 17 residues. The CDR3 DNA reads TGTGCCACCAGAGGAGGGAGTAGCGGGAGACTCACCGGGGAGCTGTTTTTT. The encoded protein is CATRGGSSGRLTGELFF.

This clone has more than one count but fewer than ten. The chain employs TRBV7-9 and TRBJ2-1, with D possibly matching TRBD2 (6 bases). This CDR3 has 17 amino acids. Germline-derived CDR1 and CDR2 are SEHNR and FQNEAQ (reference sequence). V was cut by 1 base and J by 2 bases, with 15 bases left in between. This CDR3 reads CASSLEVAVLPYNEQFF. The DNA for the CDR3 is TGTGCCAGCAGCTTAGAGGTAGCGGTTCTCCCCTACAATGAGCAGTTCTTC.

The chain is built from TRBV7-2 and TRBJ1-5; D is unclear. The CDR3 is made up of 16 amino acids. V lost 1 base, J lost 2 bases, and 12 bases lay in between. Germline assignment: CDR1 SGHTA and CDR2 FQGNSA. This CDR3 reads CASSLGATLGNQPQHF. CDR3 in DNA: TGTGCCAGCAGCTTAGGGGCGACGTTAGGCAATCAGCCCCAGCATTTT. Together with reference TRBV7-2 and TRBJ1-5, the CDR3 gives the full variable domain: GAGVSQSPSNKVTEKGKDVELRCDPISGHTALYWYRQSLGQGLEFLIYFQGNSAPDKSGLPSDRFSAERTGGSVSTLTIQRTQQEDSAVYLCASSLGATLGNQPQHFGDGTRLSIL.

The chain couples TRBV19 to TRBJ2-1; D is unresolved. CDR1 is LNHDA, CDR2 SQIVND, per germline (reference sequence). V shed 7 bases and J shed 0 bases, with 13 bases lying between them. The CDR3 spans 15 residues. Here the CDR3 DNA reads TGTGCCAGTAACCCGGCAGGAAGCTCCTACAATGAGCAGTTCTTC. Translation: CASNPAGSSYNEQFF.

This rearrangement joins TRBV6-5 to TRBJ1-6, with D perhaps matching TRBD1 (5 bases). Germline CDR1 is MNHEY and CDR2 is SVGAGI. The length of the CDR3 is 16 residues. V was clipped by 0 bases and J by 5 bases, with 11 bases between them. CDR3 nucleotide sequence: TGTGCCAGCAGTTACTCGTGGGGCGAACATAATTCACCCCTCCACTTT. Translated: CASSYSWGEHNSPLHF.

The V call is TRBV11-3, the J call TRBJ2-5, with 13 bases matching TRBD2. The length of the CDR3 is 15 residues. V trimming: 4 bases; J trimming: 7 bases; junction bases outside the gene matches: 6. CDR1 and CDR2 (germline): SGHNT, YENEEA. The CDR3 loop is CASSYGLAGAGTQYF. CDR3 DNA sequence: TGTGCCAGCAGCTATGGACTAGCGGGAGCGGGGACCCAGTACTTC.

This chain joins TRBV3-1 (or the pseudogene TRBV3-2) and TRBJ2-1, with 11 bases aligning to TRBD2. The CDR3 is made up of 20 amino acids. In germline, CDR1 is LGHDT, CDR2 YNNKEL (reference sequence). V was pared by 4 bases and J by 1 base, with 15 bases of the junction left unmatched. CDR3 nucleotides: TGTGCCAGCAGCCTTTCCCGTGGGCTAGCGGGAGGCTCATCCTACAATGAGCAGTTCTTC. This translates into CASSLSRGLAGGSSYNEQFF.

This sequence joins TRBV11-3 and TRBJ2-1; 11 positions match TRBD2. The CDR3 runs 15 residues. The germline V gene has CDR1 SGHNT and CDR2 YENEEA. V shed 5 bases, J shed 1 base, and the junction held 1 base outside the gene matches. DNA of the CDR3: TGTGCCAGCAGCCTAGCGGGAGGATCCTACAATGAGCAGTTCTTC. It translates to CASSLAGGSYNEQFF.

The chain recombines TRBV7-2 with TRBJ2-7, with 7 nucleotides matching TRBD1. Germline V gene lookup returns CDR1 SGHTA and CDR2 FQGNSA. Trimming took 8 bases from V and 2 from J; bases not matched to a gene: 9. The CDR3 runs to 14 residues. Written as DNA, the CDR3 is TGTGCCAGCGGTAGACAGGGTGGCCCCTACGAGCAGTACTTC. Encoded protein: CASGRQGGPYEQYF.

The rearrangement joins TRBV30 to TRBJ1-6; the D is unclear. V was shortened by 4 bases and J by 3 bases, with 19 bases between the two germline ends. The CDR3 contains 17 residues. Germline-derived CDR1 and CDR2 are GTSNPN and SVGIG (reference sequence). The CDR3: CAWTRGRVSLYNSPLHF. DNA for the CDR3: TGTGCCTGGACACGAGGGAGGGTTAGTCTCTATAATTCACCCCTCCACTTT.

The chain links TRBV7-8 to TRBJ1-2; 7 nucleotides line up with TRBD1. Germline assignment: CDR1 SGHVS and CDR2 FQNEAQ. V gave up 3 bases and J gave up 7 bases; unmatched junction bases: 8. The CDR3 extends over 14 amino acids. CDR3 bases: TGTGCCAGCAGCTTCCGGGACAGCGGTTTTGGCTACACCTTC. It is translated as CASSFRDSGFGYTF.

This clone occurred a few times. The chain is built from TRBV5-8 and TRBJ2-7; 7 bases align to TRBD1. J gave up 3 bases and V 2 bases, and 2 bases lay outside the gene matches. The germline V gene has CDR1 SGHTS and CDR2 YDEGEE. CDR3 length: 13 residues. CDR3 sequence (DNA): TGTGCCAGCAGCTTTTACAGGGGCTACGAGCAGTACTTC. It specifies CASSFYRGYEQYF.

Concerning this clone itself: Other DNA sequences in this sample translate to the same CDR3. V gene TRBV7-2 combines with J gene TRBJ1-1; D uncertain. Trimming took off 4 bases at V and 0 bases at J, with 6 bases between the two ends. Germline assignment: CDR1 SGHTA and CDR2 FQGNSA. The CDR3 runs 13 residues. In DNA form, the CDR3 reads TGTGCCAGCAGCTCCAACATGAACACTGAAGCTTTCTTT. Translation: CASSSNMNTEAFF. Drawing the rest from reference TRBV7-2 and TRBJ1-1, the complete variable domain is GAGVSQSPSNKVTEKGKDVELRCDPISGHTALYWYRQSLGQGLEFLIYFQGNSAPDKSGLPSDRFSAERTGGSVSTLTIQRTQQEDSAVYLCASSSNMNTEAFFGQGTRLTVV.

This clone was observed many times. The rearrangement joins TRBV30 to TRBJ1-1; a weak D match, TRBD1 (5 bases). The CDR3 contains 13 residues. The germline V gene has CDR1 GTSNPN and CDR2 SVGIG (reference sequence). Between the trimmed V and J ends, which lost 4 bases and 0 bases, there was a span of 9 bases. Here the CDR3 DNA reads TGTGCCTGGAATGCAGGGATGAACACTGAAGCTTTCTTT. The encoded protein is CAWNAGMNTEAFF. Drawing the rest from reference TRBV30 and TRBJ1-1, the complete variable domain is SQTIHQWPATLVQPVGSPLSLECTVEGTSNPNLYWYRQAAGRGLQLLFYSVGIGQISSEVPQNLSASRPQDRQFILSSKKLLLSDSGFYLCAWNAGMNTEAFFGQGTRLTVV.

The chain combines TRBV19 with TRBJ1-4; unclear D gene. The CDR3 runs to 15 residues. Trimming took 5 bases from V and 4 from J, leaving 14 bases between them. Looked up from germline, CDR1 is LNHDA and CDR2 is SQIVND (reference sequence). The CDR3 region has the DNA TGTGCCAGTAGTCTCAGTGCGGGGAGTAATGAAAAACTGTTTTTT. Translated, it gives CASSLSAGSNEKLFF.

This clone was found a few times. CDR3 nucleotide sequence: TGTGCCAGCAGCCAAGTGGCTAGCGGCCACAATGAGCAGTTCTTC. It specifies CASSQVASGHNEQFF. This sequence joins TRBV3-1 (or the pseudogene TRBV3-2) and TRBJ2-1; 7 bases map to TRBD2. CDR3 length equals 15 residues. Germline loops: CDR1 LGHDT, CDR2 YNNKEL (reference sequence). V gave up 1 base and J gave up 5 bases; unmatched junction bases: 5.

The chain employs TRBV6-1 and TRBJ2-1; D is unclear. Germline values: CDR1 MNHNS, CDR2 SASEGT. This CDR3 comprises 14 residues. V lost 2 bases, J lost 3 bases, and 8 bases lay in between. This CDR3 reads CASSEPPLYNEQFF. DNA for the CDR3: TGTGCCAGCAGTGAACCCCCCCTCTACAATGAGCAGTTCTTC.

The CDR3 sequence: CASSYGPGYEQYF. In nucleotides, the CDR3 is TGTGCCAGCAGTTACGGTCCAGGGTACGAGCAGTACTTC. The chain has TRBV6-6 and TRBJ2-7; TRBD1 is a possible D gene (5 bases). Germline V gene sequence: CDR1 MNHNY, CDR2 SVGAGI (reference sequence). With 2 bases removed from V and 4 bases from J, the gap between germline ends came to 9 bases. The CDR3 is 13 residues long.

This chain connects TRBV5-1 to TRBJ2-7; 12 bases match TRBD2. CDR3 size: 16 residues. Germline V gene data show CDR1 as SGHRS and CDR2 as YFSETQ. V lost 3 bases and J lost 1; bases outside the gene matches: 5. The CDR3 loop reads CASSSGLAGRSYEQYF. Here the CDR3 DNA reads TGCGCCAGCAGCTCTGGACTAGCGGGGAGATCCTACGAGCAGTACTTC.